The 18 T cell receptor beta chains below were found in one sample sequenced in a study of T cell repertoires in cytomegalovirus infection. TCRdb independently ran MiXCR on the reads; one entry per CDR3 protein. Of roughly 340,000 distinct CDR3 sequences in the sample, 29% were seen once. No antigens are known for them. The sequenced sample was cultured PBMCs, obtained from culture after CMV antigen stimulation. Receptor source: a human donor in good health (CMV status not recorded). Some clones in this sample may be carry-over from other donors' samples.

There are a few counts of this clonotype. The rearrangement uses TRBV12-3 or TRBV12-4 and TRBJ1-5, with D uncertain. The CDR3 runs to 12 residues. Trimming cost V 0 bases and J 12 bases, with 9 bases left between them. The CDR3 nucleotides are TGTGCCAGCAGTTTAGCGGCAACCCGCCAGCATTTT. Its protein is CASSLAATRQHF.

This CDR3 reads CASSLDIQRGYNEQFF. CDR3 nucleotide sequence: TGTGCCAGCAGCTTAGATATCCAGCGGGGGTACAATGAGCAGTTCTTC. This chain joins TRBV11-3 and TRBJ2-1, with 8 bases that match TRBD2. The CDR3 runs to 16 residues. The germline V gene has CDR1 SGHNT and CDR2 YENEEA. V dropped 0 bases and J dropped 4; count of bases not matched to a gene: 5. Full variable domain (outside the CDR3, taken from reference TRBV11-3 and TRBJ2-1): EAGVVQSPRYKIIEKKQPVAFWCNPISGHNTLYWYLQNLGQGPELLIRYENEEAVDDSQLPKDRFSAERLKGVDSTLKIQPAELGDSAVYLCASSLDIQRGYNEQFFGPGTRLTVL.

The CDR3 DNA reads TGTGCCAGCGGGACGCAGTTAGAGGACATGATTCACTATGGCTACACCTTC. Amino acids: CASGTQLEDMIHYGYTF. This chain connects TRBV6-2 or TRBV6-3 to TRBJ1-2; a weak D match, TRBD1 (5 bases). The V and J ends lost 8 bases and 3 bases respectively, with 25 bases between them. This CDR3 spans 17 amino acids. Germline values: CDR1 MNHEY, CDR2 SVGEGT.

This clonotype was counted a few times. This sequence joins TRBV5-4 and TRBJ2-3, with TRBD1 identical over 7 bases. The CDR3 is made up of 16 amino acids. The V segment lost 0 bases and the J segment 4 bases; nucleotides outside the gene matches: 8. CDR1 is SGHNT, CDR2 YYREEE, per germline (reference sequence). The CDR3 reads CASSLANRGRADTQYF. In nucleotides, the CDR3 is TGTGCCAGCAGCTTGGCCAACAGGGGTCGAGCAGATACGCAGTATTTT.

There are many counts of this clonotype. The chain recombines TRBV7-6 with TRBJ2-7; a weak D match, TRBD2 (5 bases). This CDR3 comprises 15 residues. Germline CDR1 and CDR2: SGHVS and FNYEAQ. V gave up 5 bases and J gave up 0 bases, with 14 bases separating them. The CDR3 region is CASSPLGASSYEQYF. The CDR3 region has the DNA TGTGCCAGCAGCCCATTGGGAGCGAGCTCCTACGAGCAGTACTTC. The variable domain in full, completed from reference TRBV7-6 and TRBJ2-7, reads GAGVSQSPRYKVTKRGQDVALRCDPISGHVSLYWYRQALGQGPEFLTYFNYEAQQDKSGLPNDRFSAERPEGSISTLTIQRTEQRDSAMYRCASSPLGASSYEQYFGPGTRLTVT.

This clonotype showed up many times. The chain has TRBV7-2 and TRBJ1-2; tentatively, D is TRBD1 (6 bases). Deletions cut 0 bases from V and 6 bases from J, with 11 bases between. CDR1 and CDR2 (germline): SGHTA, FQGNSA. This CDR3 comprises 14 residues. Here the CDR3 reads CASSLARGAHGYTF. The CDR3 DNA reads as TGTGCCAGCAGCTTAGCCCGGGGGGCGCATGGCTACACCTTC.

This clonotype was observed many times. The chain joins TRBV7-7 to TRBJ1-6, with D unclear. The germline V gene encodes CDR1 SSHAT and CDR2 FNYEAQ (reference sequence). The CDR3 is 13 residues long. Deletions cut 5 bases from V and 7 bases from J, with 9 bases between. The CDR3 here is CASSQDLNSPLHF. The CDR3 region has the DNA TGTGCCAGCAGCCAAGACCTAAATTCACCCCTCCACTTT.

As concerns this clonotype: A much larger clonotype is one base distant, so this may be a read error. The CDR3 ends on some other residue instead of the conserved phenylalanine or tryptophan, so this is likely a read error. This chain joins TRBV28 and TRBJ2-7, with D uncertain. Germline V lookup: CDR1 MDHEN, CDR2 SYDVKM. The V gene lost 5 bases and the J gene lost 6 bases, with 8 bases spanning the gap. The CDR3 runs 11 residues. The CDR3 region is CASSPGGEQYL. The CDR3, as DNA: TGTGCCAGCAGTCCGGGTGGCGAGCAGTACTTA.

The chain joins TRBV11-2 to TRBJ2-1, with 9 bases matching TRBD2. The ends lost 3 bases at V and 8 bases at J; junction bases unmatched: 8. Germline V gives CDR1 SGHAT, CDR2 FQNNGV. The CDR3 extends over 15 amino acids. The DNA of the CDR3 is TGTGCCAGCAGCTTTCCGGGACTAGCCCTTTATGAGCAGTTCTTC. Translating gives CASSFPGLALYEQFF.

This chain uses TRBV7-2 with TRBJ2-2, with no clear D. Trimming took 2 bases from V and 8 from J, leaving 9 bases between them. The CDR3 extends over 13 amino acids. Germline assignment: CDR1 SGHTA and CDR2 FQGNSA. CDR3 nucleotides: TGTGCCAGCAGCTTATATGGGCGGGGGGAGCTGTTTTTT. Protein product: CASSLYGRGELFF.

The chain carries TRBV11-2 and TRBJ1-2; D not resolved. Looked up from germline, CDR1 is SGHAT and CDR2 is FQNNGV. V shed 1 base and J shed 11 bases, with 11 bases lying between them. The length of the CDR3 is 12 residues. The CDR3 reads CASSLGQERYTF. In DNA form, the CDR3 reads TGTGCCAGCAGCTTAGGGCAGGAGCGATACACCTTC.

The gene calls are TRBV29-1 and TRBJ1-2, with a tentative D call TRBD1 (5 bases). Germline V CDR1 and CDR2: SQVTM, ANQGSEA. This CDR3 region has 11 residues. The V end lost 7 bases, the J end lost 4 bases, and 10 bases lay between the germline ends. This CDR3 is CSGAGSYGYTF. CDR3 nucleotides: TGCAGCGGTGCAGGGTCCTATGGCTACACCTTC. The full variable domain, with the rest looked up from reference TRBV29-1 and TRBJ1-2, is SAVISQKPSRDICQRGTSLTIQCQVDSQVTMMFWYRQQPGQSLTLIATANQGSEATYESGFVIDKFPISRPNLTFSTLTVSNMSPEDSSIYLCSGAGSYGYTFGSGTRLTVV.

This clonotype occurred a few times. The gene calls are TRBV7-2 and TRBJ1-1; D is ambiguous. V was pared by 5 bases and J by 1 base, with 8 bases between. Per germline, CDR1 SGHTA and CDR2 FQGNSA. This CDR3 region has 13 residues. Here the CDR3 reads CASSLQWNTEAFF. In DNA form, the CDR3 reads TGTGCCAGCAGCCTACAGTGGAACACTGAAGCTTTCTTT.

The chain joins TRBV20-1 to TRBJ1-5, with D perhaps matching TRBD1 (5 bases). The CDR3 loop spans 14 amino acids. CDR1 and CDR2 (germline): DFQATT, SNEGSKA (reference sequence). V gave up 5 bases and J gave up 2 bases, with 13 bases separating them. The CDR3 nucleotides are TGCAGTGCTGACGGCCCGGGGGGCAATCAGCCCCAGCATTTT. It translates to CSADGPGGNQPQHF.

CDR3 amino acids: CASSEEGGNQPQHF. DNA for the CDR3: TGTGCCAGCAGTGAAGAGGGTGGCAATCAGCCCCAGCATTTT. The V and J genes are TRBV2 and TRBJ1-5; D gene ambiguous. The CDR3 extends over 14 amino acids. Deletions cut 1 base from V and 2 bases from J, with 6 bases between. Germline-derived CDR1 and CDR2 are SNHLY and FYNNEI.

The rearrangement links TRBV4-2 to TRBJ2-7; D remains unclear. The CDR3 has 12 amino acids. Germline V lookup: CDR1 LGHNA, CDR2 YNFKEQ. V lost 3 bases and J lost 6, with 9 bases in between. CDR3 sequence reads: CASSQYGFEQYF. The CDR3 DNA is TGTGCCAGCAGCCAGTACGGCTTCGAGCAGTACTTC.

The chain recombines TRBV7-4 with TRBJ1-1, with 7 bases that match TRBD1. Germline V gives CDR1 SGHVT, CDR2 SQSDAQ. The CDR3 runs 13 residues. J lost 8 bases, V lost 3 bases, and 6 bases had no gene match. In DNA, the CDR3 is TGTGCCAGCAGCTTCTCGGACAGGTTCGAAGCTTTCTTT. This codes for CASSFSDRFEAFF.

This rearrangement joins TRBV6-1 to TRBJ2-7; D ambiguous. V lost 2 bases to trimming and J lost 2 bases, with 10 bases between them. CDR1 and CDR2 (germline): MNHNS, SASEGT. The length of the CDR3 is 14 residues. The CDR3 protein is CASSELAFAYEQYF. The DNA of the CDR3 is TGTGCCAGCAGTGAATTGGCCTTTGCCTACGAGCAGTACTTC.